These T cell receptor beta chains were read from a single sample in a study of blood T cell repertoires in COVID-19. Clones were sequenced by immunoSEQ multiplex PCR, and TCRdb holds only the in-frame ones, with some missing. The data show over 150,000 clones, 70% to 85% seen once. The specimen sequenced was peripheral blood. These receptors were taken from a man in his 60s with COVID-19, enrolled during active disease. The CDR3 runs from the conserved cysteine through the conserved F or W. D genes are given only for firm matches. Clone sizes are given selectively: once, few, many, or a class where the clone is expanded.

CDR3aa: CASRPTGDTEAFF
CDR3nt: TGTGCCAGCAGACCAACAGGGGACACTGAAGCTTTCTTT
j_gene: TRBJ1-1
v_gene: TRBV28
d_gene: TRBD1
abundance: few
len: 13

CDR3aa: CSAQPLQGAYGYTF
CDR3nt: TGCAGCGCGCAACCCCTCCAGGGGGCTTATGGCTACACCTTC
j_gene: TRBJ1-2
v_gene: TRBV29-1
d_gene: TRBD1
abundance: NA
len: 14

CDR3aa: CASSPGGDNYGYTF
CDR3nt: TGTGCCAGCAGCCCCGGGGGGGATAACTATGGCTACACCTTC
j_gene: TRBJ1-2
v_gene: TRBV7-3
d_gene: NA
abundance: NA
len: 14

CDR3aa: CASSGQPSYGYTF
CDR3nt: TGTGCCAGCAGTGGACAGCCCAGCTATGGCTACACCTTC
j_gene: TRBJ1-2
v_gene: TRBV25-1
d_gene: NA
abundance: NA
len: 13

CDR3aa: CASSLERGGSPLHF
CDR3nt: TGTGCCAGCAGCTTAGAGCGAGGGGGTTCACCCCTCCACTTT
j_gene: TRBJ1-6
v_gene: TRBV11-3
d_gene: NA
abundance: NA
len: 14

CDR3aa: CASSSDPLAGTYNEQFF
CDR3nt: TGTGCCAGCAGTTCGGACCCTCTAGCGGGGACCTACAATGAGCAGTTCTTC
j_gene: TRBJ2-1
v_gene: TRBV27
d_gene: TRBD2
abundance: NA
len: 17

CDR3aa: CASSAGTGFVNEQFF
CDR3nt: TGTGCCAGCAGTGCTGGGACAGGGTTCGTCAATGAGCAGTTCTTC
j_gene: TRBJ2-1
v_gene: TRBV27
d_gene: TRBD1
abundance: NA
len: 15

CDR3aa: CASSGGQNTEAFF
CDR3nt: TGCGCCAGCAGTGGGGGACAGAACACTGAAGCTTTCTTT
j_gene: TRBJ1-1
v_gene: TRBV10-2
d_gene: NA
abundance: few
len: 13

CDR3aa: CASRTTGEAFF
CDR3nt: TGTGCCAGCAGGACGACAGGGGAAGCTTTCTTT
j_gene: TRBJ1-1
v_gene: TRBV11-3
d_gene: TRBD1
abundance: NA
len: 11

CDR3aa: CASRPRGRVGTYEQYF
CDR3nt: TGTGCCAGCAGACCAAGGGGCAGGGTTGGGACCTACGAGCAGTACTTC
j_gene: TRBJ2-7
v_gene: TRBV27
d_gene: NA
abundance: NA
len: 16